The 16 T cell receptor beta chains below all came from one sample that was sequenced in a study of post-analysis software for immune sequencing data. Their specific antigens are unknown. Study-wide results and limits: The five TRBV segments detected at higher frequency in patients than in controls included TRBV5-6, TRBV5-1 and TRBV20-1.

Tagging with unique molecular identifiers was a feature of the TCR beta cDNA libraries. TCRdb used MiXCR to reprocess the PCR reads, holding one entry per CDR3 protein. The sample has roughly 600,000 distinct CDR3 sequences; 44% are singletons. Sequencing was carried out using blood. These receptors originate from a girl under 18 with multiple sclerosis.

This sequence joins TRBV27 and TRBJ1-5, with a tentative D call TRBD1 (5 bases). Germline V lookup: CDR1 MNHEY, CDR2 SMNVEV (reference sequence). V gave up 2 bases and J gave up 3 bases, with 11 bases separating them. This CDR3 comprises 15 residues. CDR3 DNA: TGTGCCAGCAGTTTACGGGGGTCCCTCAATCAGCCCCAGCATTTT. It translates to CASSLRGSLNQPQHF.

The CDR3 coding sequence is TGCGCCAGCAGCTTGGCCGGGGACAGATCCTACGAGCAGTACTTC. This sequence encodes CASSLAGDRSYEQYF. The chain joins TRBV5-1 to TRBJ2-7; 7 bases fit TRBD1. V lost 0 bases and J lost 1; bases outside the gene matches: 4. Germline V gene data show CDR1 as SGHRS and CDR2 as YFSETQ. This CDR3 comprises 15 residues.

The CDR3 DNA reads TGTGCCAGCATGGTCATATTGGCAGGGGCCCTCGAGCAGTACTTC. It codes for CASMVILAGALEQYF. This rearrangement joins TRBV2 to TRBJ2-5; a possible D gene is TRBD1 (6 bases). TRBJ2-7 matches the DNA end more closely, so the J call is doubtful. This CDR3 spans 15 amino acids. From germline, CDR1 is SNHLY and CDR2 FYNNEI.

The chain links TRBV3-1 to TRBJ1-1; D gene unclear. V lost 3 bases and J 1 base, leaving 6 bases between the germline ends. CDR1 is LGHDT, CDR2 YNNKEL, per germline (reference sequence). The CDR3 is 13 residues long. The CDR3 nucleotides are TGTGCCAGCAGCCACACGTCGAACACTGAAGCTTTCTTT. Encoded protein: CASSHTSNTEAFF.

This clonotype was observed a few times. The chain couples TRBV7-9 to TRBJ2-5, with 7 bases aligning to TRBD2. The end of the DNA is better explained by TRBJ2-7, so the J call may be wrong. The CDR3 sequence is 11 residues long. Germline V gene data show CDR1 as SEHNR and CDR2 as FQNEAQ (reference sequence). CDR3 residues: CASRLAHEQYF. The CDR3 DNA is TGTGCCAGCAGACTAGCGCACGAGCAGTACTTC.

V and J are TRBV6-2 or TRBV6-3 and TRBJ2-4; 7 bases align to TRBD1. The better agreement between TRBJ2-7 and the DNA end casts doubt on the J call. Germline CDR1 and CDR2: MNHEY and SVGEGT. The CDR3 has 15 residues. The CDR3 nucleotides are TGTGCCAGCAGTTACCTCACCTTCAGGGGGAACGAGCAGTACTTC. This translates into CASSYLTFRGNEQYF.

This clonotype was counted between two and nine times. The chain uses TRBV5-1 and TRBJ2-5; D is possibly TRBD2 (7 bases). The J call may be incorrect, as the DNA end agrees better with TRBJ2-7. Germline CDR1 reads SGHRS; CDR2 reads YFSETQ. CDR3 size: 17 residues. CDR3 DNA sequence: TGCGCCAGCAGCTTGGGGGGGCTAGCGGTCCCCTCGAGCGAGCAGTACTTC. It is translated as CASSLGGLAVPSSEQYF.

The rearrangement uses TRBV6-6 and TRBJ2-5; tentative D call: TRBD1 (6 bases). Germline V lookup: CDR1 MNHNY, CDR2 SVGAGI (reference sequence). The CDR3 consists of 12 residues. Trimming took off 6 bases at V and 11 bases at J, with 16 bases between the two ends. CDR3 residues: CASRPLQGAQYF. Written as DNA, the CDR3 is TGTGCCAGCAGGCCACTACAGGGTGCGCAGTACTTC.

This clonotype has a count of ten or more. The chain carries TRBV6-1 and TRBJ2-5; D may match TRBD1 or TRBD2 (5 bases each). The CDR3 consists of 15 residues. CDR1 MNHNS and CDR2 SASEGT come from the germline V gene. V lost 6 bases to trimming and J lost 0 bases, with 14 bases between them. CDR3 DNA: TGTGCCAGCAGCTTTCGTGAGGGGTACCAAGAGACCCAGTACTTC. It encodes CASSFREGYQETQYF.

This chain links TRBV20-1 with TRBJ2-1; perhaps TRBD2 as D (7 bases). The end of the DNA is better explained by TRBJ2-7, so the J call may be wrong. Germline V gene lookup returns CDR1 DFQATT and CDR2 SNEGSKA (reference sequence). The CDR3 spans 14 residues. For the CDR3, the DNA is TGCAGTGCTCCCCCGGGGGGCCGGGCTGACGAGCAGTACTTC. It yields the protein CSAPPGGRADEQYF.

In regard to this clonotype: The junction differs from germline at one of its ends, possibly a read error. For the CDR3, the DNA is TGTAGCGTCGAGAGACTAGCGGGGGCCGAGCAGTTCTTC. Protein: CSVERLAGAEQFF. The rearrangement uses TRBV29-1 and TRBJ2-1; TRBD2 agrees at 12 bases. Per the germline V gene, CDR1 is SQVTM and CDR2 is ANQGSEA. This CDR3 is built from 13 residues.

V gene TRBV6-1 combines with J gene TRBJ2-7; the match to TRBD2 covers 7 bases. Trimming at V came to 3 bases and at J to 5 bases, leaving 10 bases not matched to a gene. The CDR3 is made up of 15 amino acids. Germline CDR1 reads MNHNS; CDR2 reads SASEGT. CDR3 nucleotide sequence: TGTGCCAGCAGTGACAGGGACTACCCAGCAAACGAGCAGTACTTC. It specifies CASSDRDYPANEQYF.

The J gene is TRBJ2-5, the V gene TRBV12-3 or TRBV12-4; tentative D call: TRBD2 (5 bases). The CDR3 extends over 14 amino acids. Trimming removed 4 bases from V and 5 bases from J, with 14 bases in between. The CDR3 coding sequence is TGTGCCAGCAGTTCGCAGGACTCGCCCGAGACCCAGTACTTC. Protein: CASSSQDSPETQYF.

This clonotype was picked up a small number of times. CDR3 bases: TGTGCCAGCAGCACGGGACAGGTCTATGGCTACACCTTC. This codes for CASSTGQVYGYTF. The chain employs TRBV5-6 and TRBJ1-2; 8 bases map to TRBD1. CDR3 size: 13 residues. Germline trimming cut 4 bases from V and 4 bases from J; bases unmatched to any gene: 3. Germline loops: CDR1 SGHDT, CDR2 YYEEEE.

In this sample, this clonotype turned up a few times. This chain connects TRBV12-3 or TRBV12-4 to TRBJ2-4, with D tentatively TRBD1 (5 bases). CDR3 length equals 14 residues. Trimming removed 6 bases at V and 1 base at J, with 10 bases between. CDR3 loop: CASSLDTAKNIQYF. CDR3 nucleotides: TGTGCCAGCAGCTTGGACACGGCCAAAAACATTCAGTACTTC.

V and J are TRBV7-2 and TRBJ2-1; 14 positions match TRBD2. V was pared by 5 bases and J by 7 bases, with 16 bases of the junction left unmatched. From germline, CDR1 is SGHTA and CDR2 FQGNSA. The CDR3 loop spans 19 amino acids. CDR3 sequence (DNA): TGTGCCAGCAGCACGAGGCCCGGGACTAGCGGGAGCCTGGGTAATGAGCAGTTCTTC. Protein: CASSTRPGTSGSLGNEQFF.